Listed here are 26 T cell receptor beta chains from one sample, sequenced in a study of T cell responses to AZD1222 COVID-19 vaccine. Clones were read by immunoSEQ multiplex PCR, and TCRdb kept only the in-frame ones, dropping some. The table has 150,000 to 200,000 clones, about nine tenths seen once. The sample here was peripheral blood, taken 28 days after the second AZD1222 dose. The receptors here all came from an adult who received the AZD1222 COVID-19 vaccine.

The V call is TRBV2, the J call TRBJ1-2; the D gene is possibly TRBD1 (5 bases). Germline lookup yields CDR1 SNHLY and CDR2 FYNNEI. CDR3 length: 13 amino acids. V was clipped by 6 bases and J by 6 bases, with 14 bases between them. The DNA for the CDR3 is TGTGCCAGCAGGGGAACAGGATTCAATGGCTACACCTTC. This codes for CASRGTGFNGYTF.

This chain joins TRBV5-8 and TRBJ2-1; D possibly uses TRBD1 or TRBD2 (5 bases each). The CDR3 runs to 12 residues. In germline, CDR1 is SGHTS, CDR2 YDEGEE. V lost 8 bases, J lost 10 bases, and 16 bases lay in between. The DNA for the CDR3 is TGTGCCAGTGAGGAGATGGGGGTGGAGCAGTTCTTC. This sequence encodes CASEEMGVEQFF.

V gene TRBV27 combines with J gene TRBJ2-3, with D possibly being TRBD1 (5 bases). Germline CDR1 reads MNHEY; CDR2 reads SMNVEV (reference sequence). The CDR3 sequence is 14 residues long. The V end lost 2 bases, the J end lost 1 base, and 7 bases lay between the germline ends. The CDR3: CASSLEGGTDTQYF. CDR3 coding DNA: TGTGCCAGCAGTTTAGAAGGGGGCACAGATACGCAGTATTTT.

The chain joins TRBV7-8 to TRBJ1-5; 8 bases fit TRBD1. CDR3 length: 15 amino acids. After removal of 4 bases from V and 2 bases from J, the junction contained 4 bases not matched to a gene. Germline CDR1 reads SGHVS; CDR2 reads FQNEAQ. The CDR3 is CASSSDRAGNQPQHF. The CDR3 bases are TGTGCCAGCAGCTCGGACAGGGCGGGCAATCAGCCCCAGCATTTT.

CDR3 protein: CASSLQAGGTQYF. CDR3 bases: TGTGCCAGCAGTCTCCAGGCCGGGGGTACGCAGTATTTT. This sequence joins TRBV6-5 and TRBJ2-3; D might be TRBD2 (6 bases). The CDR3 extends over 13 amino acids. Germline V gene sequence: CDR1 MNHEY, CDR2 SVGAGI. Trimming removed 5 bases from V and 8 bases from J, with 14 bases in between.

The gene calls are TRBV27 and TRBJ1-4; D is perhaps TRBD1 (5 bases). The germline V and J ends were trimmed by 6 bases and 7 bases, with 12 bases remaining between them. Per the germline V gene, CDR1 is MNHEY and CDR2 is SMNVEV (reference sequence). The CDR3 is 13 residues long. This chain's CDR3 is CASSRDGVEKLFF. In DNA form, the CDR3 reads TGTGCCAGCAGCAGGGATGGGGTTGAAAAACTGTTTTTT.

This clone has only one observation. An end of the junction does not agree with germline; a read error may underlie this. The V gene is TRBV2, the J gene TRBJ1-2; no reliable D call. Germline assignment: CDR1 SNHLY and CDR2 FYNNEI. CDR3 length: 10 residues. The CDR3 region is CASNDYGYTF. The CDR3 DNA reads TGTGCCAGCAATGACTACGGCTACACCTTC. The full variable domain, in which reference TRBV2 and TRBJ1-2 provide the parts outside the CDR3, is EPEVTQTPSHQVTQMGQEVILRCVPISNHLYFYWYRQILGQKVEFLVSFYNNEISEKSEIFDDQFSVERPDGSNFTLKIRSTKLEDSAMYFCASNDYGYTFGSGTRLTVV.

The chain employs TRBV28 and TRBJ2-3; the D is unclear. The V gene's germline CDR1 is MDHEN and CDR2 SYDVKM. V shed 5 bases and J shed 2 bases, with 8 bases lying between them. This CDR3 region has 13 residues. CDR3 bases: TGTGCCAGCAGTAACGGAAACACAGATACGCAGTATTTT. This translates into CASSNGNTDTQYF.

This chain connects TRBV18 to TRBJ2-7; 10 bases map to TRBD2. There are 16 residues in the CDR3. Germline CDR1 is KGHSH and CDR2 is LQKENI. The V gene end was trimmed by 1 base and the J gene end by 0 bases; junction bases not matched to a gene: 3. Here the CDR3 DNA reads TGTGCCAGCTCACCACTAGCGGGAGGCAGCTCCTACGAGCAGTACTTC. Translated, it gives CASSPLAGGSSYEQYF. Supplemented by reference TRBV18 and TRBJ2-7, the full variable domain reads NAGVMQNPRHLVRRRGQEARLRCSPMKGHSHVYWYRQLPEEGLKFMVYLQKENIIDESGMPKERFSAEFPKEGPSILRIQQVVRGDSAAYFCASSPLAGGSSYEQYFGPGTRLTVT.

V is TRBV2 and J is TRBJ2-1; tentatively, D is TRBD2 (5 bases). This CDR3 has 16 residues. V lost 5 bases, J lost 3 bases, and 17 bases lay in between. Germline V lookup: CDR1 SNHLY, CDR2 FYNNEI. CDR3: CASSSTGGRIYNEQFF. CDR3 nucleotide sequence: TGTGCCAGCAGTTCCACGGGTGGGAGAATCTACAATGAGCAGTTCTTC.

The rearrangement links TRBV7-2 to TRBJ2-7; 7 positions match TRBD2. The length of the CDR3 is 16 residues. Trimming at V came to 0 bases and at J to 0 bases, leaving 5 bases not matched to a gene. CDR1 is SGHTA and CDR2 is FQGNSA in the germline V gene. The CDR3 sequence is CASSLAAGLLSYEQYF. The CDR3 DNA reads TGTGCCAGCAGCTTAGCCGCGGGACTACTCTCCTACGAGCAGTACTTC.

CDR3 DNA sequence: TGTGCCAGCAGTGGAAGAACCGAATCACCCCTCCACTTT. It translates to CASSGRTESPLHF. The genes are TRBV2 and TRBJ1-6, with D unclear. V was clipped by 4 bases and J by 10 bases, with 11 bases between them. This CDR3 is 13 amino acids long. Germline values: CDR1 SNHLY, CDR2 FYNNEI.

This rearrangement joins TRBV3-1 (or the pseudogene TRBV3-2) to TRBJ1-1; no firm D call. Germline assignment: CDR1 LGHDT and CDR2 YNNKEL (reference sequence). CDR3 length: 12 amino acids. The V and J ends lost 4 bases and 3 bases respectively, with 6 bases between them. Here the CDR3 reads CASSPSDTEAFF. CDR3 bases: TGTGCCAGCAGCCCGTCGGACACTGAAGCTTTCTTT.

This clone has a single count. The chain links TRBV6-6 to TRBJ1-2; D remains unclear. Trimming left V 5 bases short and J 9 bases short, with 13 bases between. The CDR3 sequence is 12 residues long. CDR1 MNHNY and CDR2 SVGAGI come from the germline V gene (reference sequence). CDR3 bases: TGTGCCAGCAGTCCACACCGAGCGAGCTACACCTTC. Translation: CASSPHRASYTF.

This chain connects TRBV19 to TRBJ2-7, with D perhaps assigned TRBD1 or TRBD2 (5 bases each). With 6 bases removed from V and 3 bases from J, the gap between germline ends came to 21 bases. The CDR3 loop spans 16 amino acids. Germline CDR1 LNHDA, CDR2 SQIVND (reference sequence). This CDR3 reads CASRVLGPDGVYEQYF. CDR3 DNA sequence: TGTGCCAGTAGGGTTCTGGGACCAGACGGGGTCTACGAGCAGTACTTC.

The V and J genes are TRBV5-5 and TRBJ2-7; a weak D match, TRBD1 (5 bases). V was shortened by 5 bases and J by 6 bases, with 21 bases between the two germline ends. Germline loops: CDR1 SGHKS, CDR2 YYEKEE (reference sequence). The CDR3 length is 15 residues. CDR3 nucleotides: TGTGCCAGCAGTCTGGACCCCTCAGGGCATCGCGAGCAGTACTTC. This codes for CASSLDPSGHREQYF. The entire variable domain, with the rest obtained from reference TRBV5-5 and TRBJ2-7, is as follows: DAGVTQSPTHLIKTRGQQVTLRCSPISGHKSVSWYQQVLGQGPQFIFQYYEKEERGRGNFPDRFSARQFPNYSSELNVNALLLGDSALYLCASSLDPSGHREQYFGPGTRLTVT.

This chain connects TRBV27 to TRBJ1-5; no definite D call. Germline loops: CDR1 MNHEY, CDR2 SMNVEV (reference sequence). The CDR3 length is 13 residues. V was shortened by 2 bases and J by 1 base, with 3 bases between the two germline ends. The DNA for the CDR3 is TGTGCCAGCAGTTTAGACAGCAATCAGCCCCAGCATTTT. Protein product: CASSLDSNQPQHF.

The CDR3 loop is CASVPVSNTEAFF. The CDR3 DNA sequence: TGTGCCAGCGTTCCAGTCAGTAACACTGAAGCTTTCTTT. The V gene is TRBV12-3 or TRBV12-4, the J gene TRBJ1-1, with D unresolved. Deletions cut 8 bases from V and 2 bases from J, with 12 bases between. This CDR3 is 13 amino acids long.

The V and J genes are TRBV5-1 and TRBJ2-3, with D possibly being TRBD1 or TRBD2 (5 bases each). Deletions cut 4 bases from V and 5 bases from J, with 14 bases between. Germline values: CDR1 SGHRS, CDR2 YFSETQ. The CDR3 covers 14 residues. The CDR3 sequence: CASSPGVGGDTQYF. The CDR3, as DNA: TGCGCCAGCAGCCCCGGGGTTGGGGGAGATACGCAGTATTTT.

V gene TRBV29-1 combines with J gene TRBJ2-4; the D is unclear. The V gene's germline CDR1 is SQVTM and CDR2 ANQGSEA. This CDR3 is built from 14 residues. V lost 5 bases to trimming and J lost 1 base, with 12 bases between them. CDR3 coding DNA: TGCAGCGTTCTGCAAGGGTTTGCCAAAAACATTCAGTACTTC. This translates into CSVLQGFAKNIQYF.

The CDR3 protein is CASSAGTSGKQETQYF. The CDR3 bases are TGCGCCAGCAGCGCGGGGACTAGCGGGAAGCAAGAGACCCAGTACTTC. The chain links TRBV5-1 to TRBJ2-5, with 13 bases lining up with TRBD2. This CDR3 is built from 16 residues. The junction had 5 bases not matched to a gene; V was cut back by 4 bases and J by 2 bases. The germline V gene has CDR1 SGHRS and CDR2 YFSETQ.

The V and J genes are TRBV2 and TRBJ2-3; TRBD2 aligns across 13 bases. CDR1 SNHLY and CDR2 FYNNEI come from the germline V gene. With V trimmed by 7 bases and J by 9 bases, 10 bases remained unmatched. This CDR3 has 15 amino acids. In DNA form, the CDR3 reads TGTGCCAGCACCTTGGGGACTAGCGGGATCGCAACGCAGTATTTT. It encodes CASTLGTSGIATQYF.

The chain couples TRBV18 to TRBJ1-5, with TRBD1 matching over 9 bases. The germline CDR1 and CDR2 sequences are KGHSH and LQKENI. The V segment lost 4 bases and the J segment 4 bases; nucleotides outside the gene matches: 5. The CDR3 loop spans 15 amino acids. Here the CDR3 DNA reads TGTGCCAGCTCACTGGACAGGGGTCTAAATCAGCCCCAGCATTTT. Protein product: CASSLDRGLNQPQHF.

This chain connects TRBV19 to TRBJ1-4; D unresolved. Germline V gene data show CDR1 as LNHDA and CDR2 as SQIVND (reference sequence). This CDR3 has 16 amino acids. Between the trimmed V and J ends, which lost 2 bases and 0 bases, there was a span of 10 bases. CDR3 coding DNA: TGTGCCAGTAGTATAAGGTTCGGGACAACTAATGAAAAACTGTTTTTT. It translates to CASSIRFGTTNEKLFF.

V and J are TRBV20-1 and TRBJ2-3, with D perhaps TRBD2 (6 bases). Per the germline V gene, CDR1 is DFQATT and CDR2 is SNEGSKA (reference sequence). V was pared by 3 bases and J by 1 base, with 8 bases between. The CDR3 runs 13 residues. The CDR3 bases are TGCAGTGCTAGTGCTAGCGGCACAGATACGCAGTATTTT. Translated, it gives CSASASGTDTQYF.

The rearrangement uses TRBV10-3 and TRBJ2-7; 8 bases align to TRBD1. Germline V gives CDR1 ENHRY, CDR2 SYGVKD. V dropped 3 bases and J dropped 0; count of bases not matched to a gene: 7. CDR3 size: 16 residues. The CDR3 DNA is TGTGCCATCAGTGATAATGACAGGGGCCCCTCCTACGAGCAGTACTTC. It yields the protein CAISDNDRGPSYEQYF.